Given below is one T cell receptor beta chain in context. What it binds is unknown. PCR was performed using 60 Vbeta and 13 Jbeta primers. Sequencing was performed with immunoSEQ multiplex PCR; in TCRdb, only in-frame clones are kept and a portion is missing. The sample carries about 150,000 clones, 60% to 80% recorded once. CDR3 length: 16 residues. Trimming cost V 5 bases and J 0 bases, with 18 bases left between them. Germline CDR1 SGHRS, CDR2 YFSETQ. These data originate in a study of cytomegalovirus exposure and HLA in healthy donors. Findings of the study overall: Later genetic work tied a missense DCLRE1C variant to beta-chain V and J trimming. DRB1 had the most TCR associations and HLA-C the fewest, a later analysis found, with rates varying by HLA locus. As a later analysis revealed, most CMV-associated TCR beta chains appeared HLA-restricted. A later analysis reportedly identified an Asian-associated ancestry cluster as carrying fewer N-insertions than the approximately 670-donor mean.

Material: PBMCs. The chain joins TRBV5-1 to TRBJ2-7; D might be TRBD1 (5 bases). The clonotype comes from a woman aged 25-40 years in good health and CMV-seronegative. This chain's CDR3 is CASREVSSQGSYEQYF. CDR3 nucleotide sequence: TGCGCCAGCAGGGAAGTCTCGAGCCAGGGCTCCTACGAGCAGTACTTC.